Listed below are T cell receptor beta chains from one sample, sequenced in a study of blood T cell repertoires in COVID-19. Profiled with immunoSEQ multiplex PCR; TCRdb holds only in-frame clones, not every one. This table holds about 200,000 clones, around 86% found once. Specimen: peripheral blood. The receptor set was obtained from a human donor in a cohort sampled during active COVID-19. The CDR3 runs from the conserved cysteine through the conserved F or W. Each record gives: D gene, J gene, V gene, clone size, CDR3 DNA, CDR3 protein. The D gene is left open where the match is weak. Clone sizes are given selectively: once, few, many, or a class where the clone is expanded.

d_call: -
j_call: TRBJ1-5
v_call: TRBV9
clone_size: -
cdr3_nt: TGTGCCAGCAGCGCAACAGATAGCAATCAGCCCCAGCATTTT
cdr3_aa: CASSATDSNQPQHF

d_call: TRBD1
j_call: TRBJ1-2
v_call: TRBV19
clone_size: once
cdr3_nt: TGTGCCAGTAGGCCGACAGGGGATGGCTATGGCTACACCTTC
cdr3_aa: CASRPTGDGYGYTF

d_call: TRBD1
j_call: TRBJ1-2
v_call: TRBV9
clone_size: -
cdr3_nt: TGTGCCAGCAGCCCTGGACAGGGGGCGGGCTATGGCTACACCTTC
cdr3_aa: CASSPGQGAGYGYTF

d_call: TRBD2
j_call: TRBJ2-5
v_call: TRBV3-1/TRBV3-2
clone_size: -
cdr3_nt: TGTGCCAGCAGCTCACTGACTAGCGGCCAAGAGACCCAGTACTTC
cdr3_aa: CASSSLTSGQETQYF

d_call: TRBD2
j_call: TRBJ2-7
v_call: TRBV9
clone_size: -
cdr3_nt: TGTGCCAGCAGCGTAGGGGACCTAGCGGAGAGCTCCTACGAGCAGTACTTC
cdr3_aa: CASSVGDLAESSYEQYF

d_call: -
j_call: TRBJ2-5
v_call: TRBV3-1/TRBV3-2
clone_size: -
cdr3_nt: TGTGCCAGCAGCCATGGGCGGTTTAGCGGTCAAGAGACCCAGTACTTC
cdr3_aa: CASSHGRFSGQETQYF

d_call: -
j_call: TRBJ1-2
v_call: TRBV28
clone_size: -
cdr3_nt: TGTGCCAGCAGTCCCCAGGGCTCTGGCTACACCTTC
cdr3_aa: CASSPQGSGYTF

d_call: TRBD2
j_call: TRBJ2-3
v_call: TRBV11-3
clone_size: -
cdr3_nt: TGTGCCAGCAGCTCCGGGACTAGAGGCACAGATACGCAGTATTTT
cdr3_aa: CASSSGTRGTDTQYF

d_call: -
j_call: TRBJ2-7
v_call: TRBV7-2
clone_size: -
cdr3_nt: TGTGCCAGCAGCTTTTTCGCGGTCGGCTACGAGCAGTACTTC
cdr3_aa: CASSFFAVGYEQYF

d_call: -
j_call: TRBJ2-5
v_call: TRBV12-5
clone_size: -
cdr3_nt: TGTGCTAGTGGTTTGACATATCAAGAGACCCAGTACTTC
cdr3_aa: CASGLTYQETQYF

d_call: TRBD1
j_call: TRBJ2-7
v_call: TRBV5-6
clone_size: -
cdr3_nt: TGTGCCAGCAGCGGCCGGGACAGGGGGCAATACGAGCAGTACTTC
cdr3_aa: CASSGRDRGQYEQYF

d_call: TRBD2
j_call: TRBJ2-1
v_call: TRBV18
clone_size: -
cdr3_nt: TGTGCCAGCTCACCGCGGGGGTACGAGCAGTTCTTC
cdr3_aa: CASSPRGYEQFF

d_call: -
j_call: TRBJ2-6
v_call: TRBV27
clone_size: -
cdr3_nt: TGTGCCAGCAGTGCGCTCCCACAGGGCCTTGGTGGGGCCAACGTCCTGACTTTC
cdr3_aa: CASSALPQGLGGANVLTF

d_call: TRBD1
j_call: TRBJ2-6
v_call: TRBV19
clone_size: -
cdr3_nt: TGTGCCAGTAGGGGACAGGGGGCTATTGGGGCCAACGTCCTGACTTTC
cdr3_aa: CASRGQGAIGANVLTF

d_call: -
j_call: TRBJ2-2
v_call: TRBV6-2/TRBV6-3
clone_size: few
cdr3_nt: TGTGCCAGCAGCGCTTCGGGGGAGGCCGGGGAGCTGTTTTTT
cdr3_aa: CASSASGEAGELFF

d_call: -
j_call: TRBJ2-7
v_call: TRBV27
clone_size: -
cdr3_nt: TGTGCCAGCAGCCCCCGACGGAGATCAAGCTCCTACGAGCAGTACTTC
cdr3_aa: CASSPRRRSSSYEQYF

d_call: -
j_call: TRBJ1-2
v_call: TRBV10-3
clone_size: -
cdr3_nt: TGTGCCATCAGTTCTACAGGGTTTCAGGCTGGCTACACCTTC
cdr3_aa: CAISSTGFQAGYTF

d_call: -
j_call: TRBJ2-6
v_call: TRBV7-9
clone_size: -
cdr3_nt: TGTGCCAGCAGCCGATACTCCGGGACTGCAAGCTCTGGGGCCAACGTCCTGACTTTC
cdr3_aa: CASSRYSGTASSGANVLTF

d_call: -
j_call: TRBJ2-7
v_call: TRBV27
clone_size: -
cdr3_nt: TGTGCCAGCAGAGGGGCGCCAGATCACGAGCAGTACTTC
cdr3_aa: CASRGAPDHEQYF

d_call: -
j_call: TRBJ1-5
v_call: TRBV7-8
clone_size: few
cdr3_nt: TGTGCCAGCAGCCTCGCCGGAGGGGGCAATCAGCCCCAGCATTTT
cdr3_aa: CASSLAGGGNQPQHF

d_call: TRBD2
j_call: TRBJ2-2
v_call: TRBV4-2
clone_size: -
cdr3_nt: TGTGCCAGCAGCCAAGGTCTTCCGGGAGGGCCGGGCGGGGAGCTGTTTTTT
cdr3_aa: CASSQGLPGGPGGELFF

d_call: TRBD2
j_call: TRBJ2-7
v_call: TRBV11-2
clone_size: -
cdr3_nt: TGTGCCAGCACCTTCGGGGGGAGCTCCTACGAGCAGTACTTC
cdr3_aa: CASTFGGSSYEQYF

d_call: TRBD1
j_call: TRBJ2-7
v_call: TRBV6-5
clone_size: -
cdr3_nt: TGTGCCAGCAGTTACCGGGACAGGTCCTACGAGCAGTACTTC
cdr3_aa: CASSYRDRSYEQYF

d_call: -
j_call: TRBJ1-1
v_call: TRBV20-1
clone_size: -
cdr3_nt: TGCAGAGGGGCTTACACTGAAGCTTTCTTT
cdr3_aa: CRGAYTEAFF

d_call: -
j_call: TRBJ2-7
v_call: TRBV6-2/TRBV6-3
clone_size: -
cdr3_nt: TGTGCCAGCACCCCCGGGGACTACGAGCAGTACTTC
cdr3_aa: CASTPGDYEQYF

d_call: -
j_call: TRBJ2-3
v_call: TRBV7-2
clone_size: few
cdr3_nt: TGTGCCAGCAGCCCTTACACAGATACGCAGTATTTT
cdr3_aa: CASSPYTDTQYF

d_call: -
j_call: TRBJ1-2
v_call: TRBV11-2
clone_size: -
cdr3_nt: TGTGCCAGCAGCTTAGAAGGGAGTCCCTATGGCTACACCTTC
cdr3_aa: CASSLEGSPYGYTF

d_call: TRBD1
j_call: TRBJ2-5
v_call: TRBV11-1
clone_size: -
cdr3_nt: TGTGCCAGCAGCTTAGGGGGACAGGGAGAGACCCAGTACTTC
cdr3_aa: CASSLGGQGETQYF

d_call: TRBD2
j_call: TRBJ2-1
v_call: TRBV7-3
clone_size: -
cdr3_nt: TGTGCCAGCAGCTTAACCCTAGCGGGTGCTGAGCAGTTCTTC
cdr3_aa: CASSLTLAGAEQFF

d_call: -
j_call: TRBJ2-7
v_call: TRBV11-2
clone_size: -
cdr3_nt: TGTGCCAGCAGCAATAGAGGGAATTCGAACTACGAGCAGTACTTC
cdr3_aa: CASSNRGNSNYEQYF

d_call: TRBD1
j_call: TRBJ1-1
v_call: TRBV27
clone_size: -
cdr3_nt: TGTGCCAGCAGTCCCGACAGGGGCACTGAAGCTTTCTTT
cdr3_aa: CASSPDRGTEAFF

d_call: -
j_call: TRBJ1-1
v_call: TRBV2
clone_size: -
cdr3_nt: TGTGCCAGCAGTGAACAGGGAGGCGCCACTGAAGCTTTCTTT
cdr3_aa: CASSEQGGATEAFF

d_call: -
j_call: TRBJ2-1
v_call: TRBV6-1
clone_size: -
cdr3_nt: TGTGCCAGCAGTGAAGCAGACTACCTCTCCTACAATGAGCAGTTCTTC
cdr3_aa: CASSEADYLSYNEQFF

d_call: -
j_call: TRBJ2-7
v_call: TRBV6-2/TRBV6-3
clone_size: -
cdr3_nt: TGTGCCAGCAGTTACGGCGGGACGGGCTTTTACGAGCAGTACTTC
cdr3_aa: CASSYGGTGFYEQYF

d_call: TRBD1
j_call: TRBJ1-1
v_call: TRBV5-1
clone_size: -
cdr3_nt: TGCGCCAGCAGCTCTCAACAGGGGTCGAACACTGAAGCTTTCTTT
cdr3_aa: CASSSQQGSNTEAFF

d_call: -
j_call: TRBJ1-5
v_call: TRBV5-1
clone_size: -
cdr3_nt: TGCGCCAGCAGCCCGGGGGAGCGGGGCAATCAGCCCCAGCATTTT
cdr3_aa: CASSPGERGNQPQHF

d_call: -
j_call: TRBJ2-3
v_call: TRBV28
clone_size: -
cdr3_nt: TGTGCCAGCAGTAGGCGCGGAGCCGGGACAGATACGCAGTATTTT
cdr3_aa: CASSRRGAGTDTQYF